What follows are 31 T cell receptor beta chains derived from one specimen sequenced in a study of blood T cell repertoires in COVID-19 (TCRdb year 2020). The library relied on the immunoSEQ multiplex PCR assay. This is the immuneACCESS table as TCRdb keeps it, with only in-frame sequences that have V and J called. A part of the clones is gone; compared with another copy, unresolved V genes explain less than half, and the rest is unexplained. The sample table holds around 290,000 clones, of which about 93% were seen once. Roughly 1.1% of the sample lies in the top ten. The sequencing sample was made of PBMCs or T cells enriched from blood (not recorded which). The receptors were gathered from a woman aged 25 to 39 who had recovered from COVID-19.

The rearrangement joins TRBV28 to TRBJ1-5; D might be TRBD1 (5 bases). The germline V gene encodes CDR1 MDHEN and CDR2 SYDVKM. With 6 bases removed from V and 3 bases from J, the gap between germline ends came to 12 bases. CDR3 length: 14 residues. CDR3 bases: TGTGCCAGCAGGGCAGGGCTTCCCAATCAGCCCCAGCATTTT. It specifies CASRAGLPNQPQHF. The full variable domain, completed using reference TRBV28 and TRBJ1-5, is DVKVTQSSRYLVKRTGEKVFLECVQDMDHENMFWYRQDPGLGLRLIYFSYDVKMKEKGDIPEGYSVSREKKERFSLILESASTNQTSMYLCASRAGLPNQPQHFGDGTRLSIL.

CDR3 sequence (DNA): TGTGCCAGCAGTTACTTCGTAGCGGTGAACACCGGGGAGCTGTTTTTT. Translation gives CASSYFVAVNTGELFF. The genes are TRBV6-5 and TRBJ2-2; tentatively, D is TRBD2 (6 bases). The CDR3 spans 16 residues. From germline, CDR1 is MNHEY and CDR2 SVGAGI. Trimming stripped 1 base from V and 1 base from J, with 10 bases between.

This clone has a single count. This chain joins TRBV30 and TRBJ2-7; TRBD2 matches 8 bases. This CDR3 is 13 amino acids long. Germline-derived CDR1 and CDR2 are GTSNPN and SVGIG (reference sequence). J was trimmed by 2 bases and V by 5 bases; bases with no gene match: 5. CDR3 coding DNA: TGTGCCTGGGGGATAGCGGGACCCTACGAGCAGTACTTC. It encodes CAWGIAGPYEQYF.

The V gene is TRBV7-2, the J gene TRBJ1-2, with a tentative D call TRBD1 (5 bases). This CDR3 region has 16 residues. Germline values: CDR1 SGHTA, CDR2 FQGNSA. Trimming cost V 4 bases and J 5 bases, with 20 bases left between them. In nucleotides, the CDR3 is TGTGCCAGCAGCTCAAATCAGGGCCTCGAGGATTATGGCTACACCTTC. Residues: CASSSNQGLEDYGYTF.

The chain has TRBV28 and TRBJ2-5, with D possibly matching TRBD2 (6 bases). Germline CDR1 MDHEN, CDR2 SYDVKM. Trimming stripped 6 bases from V and 0 bases from J, with 11 bases between. This CDR3 is built from 14 residues. CDR3 coding DNA: TGTGCCAGCAGCACTCGGGACTACCAAGAGACCCAGTACTTC. Amino acid sequence: CASSTRDYQETQYF.

This chain links TRBV7-2 with TRBJ2-3; TRBD2 matches at 13 bases. This CDR3 region has 17 residues. Germline CDR1 SGHTA, CDR2 FQGNSA. Losses at the gene ends were 1 base for V and 5 bases for J; bases not matched to a gene: 6. The CDR3 protein is CASSLVGRLAGGDTQYF. The CDR3 DNA sequence: TGTGCCAGCAGCTTAGTAGGGCGACTAGCGGGAGGAGATACGCAGTATTTT. The whole variable domain, remainder taken from reference TRBV7-2 and TRBJ2-3, is GAGVSQSPSNKVTEKGKDVELRCDPISGHTALYWYRQSLGQGLEFLIYFQGNSAPDKSGLPSDRFSAERTGGSVSTLTIQRTQQEDSAVYLCASSLVGRLAGGDTQYFGPGTRLTVL.

This clone appeared a few times. V usage is TRBV7-9 and J usage is TRBJ2-2; 7 positions agree with TRBD2. Trimming cost V 1 base and J 4 bases; bases outside gene matches: 3. The CDR3 contains 15 residues. Germline assignment: CDR1 SEHNR and CDR2 FQNEAQ (reference sequence). The CDR3 is CASSLVGRGTGELFF. CDR3 nucleotide sequence: TGTGCCAGCAGCTTAGTTGGGAGGGGCACCGGGGAGCTGTTTTTT.

The chain is built from TRBV19 and TRBJ2-3; the D is unclear. Trimming pared 3 bases from V and 0 bases from J, leaving 7 bases between. Germline CDR1 LNHDA, CDR2 SQIVND (reference sequence). The CDR3 covers 14 residues. The CDR3 sequence: CASSIRSSTDTQYF. Here the CDR3 DNA reads TGTGCCAGTAGTATCCGGAGTAGCACAGATACGCAGTATTTT.

This rearrangement joins TRBV28 to TRBJ2-5, with a possible D match to TRBD1 (5 bases). CDR1 and CDR2 from the germline V gene are MDHEN and SYDVKM. The CDR3 is made up of 14 amino acids. Trimming cost V 8 bases and J 4 bases, with 17 bases left between them. The CDR3 nucleotides are TGTGCCAGCTCGAGGTCAGGGTTGGGAGAGACCCAGTACTTC. Its protein is CASSRSGLGETQYF.

V usage is TRBV18 and J usage is TRBJ1-4; possible D gene TRBD1, 6 bases. The germline V and J ends were trimmed by 3 bases and 1 base, with 18 bases remaining between them. This CDR3 is 18 amino acids long. Germline CDR1 is KGHSH and CDR2 is LQKENI. The CDR3 reads CASSPLNREFETNEKLFF. The CDR3 coding sequence is TGTGCCAGCTCACCCCTCAACAGGGAATTTGAAACTAATGAAAAACTGTTTTTT.

There are a few counts of this clone. The DNA for the CDR3 is TGTGCCAGCAGTGTAGGGGGGGGTGGTCAGCCCCAGCATTTT. Translation gives CASSVGGGGQPQHF. The chain carries TRBV28 and TRBJ1-5; tentative D call: TRBD1 (6 bases). The CDR3 runs 14 residues. V was cut by 5 bases and J by 6 bases, with 14 bases left in between. CDR1 and CDR2 (germline): MDHEN, SYDVKM.

The chain links TRBV18 to TRBJ2-2, with 7 nucleotides matching TRBD1. The J segment lost 4 bases and the V segment lost 1 base, leaving 3 bases of the junction unmatched. Germline V gene data show CDR1 as KGHSH and CDR2 as LQKENI. The CDR3 covers 15 residues. This chain's CDR3 is CASSPRQGATGELFF. Written as DNA, the CDR3 is TGTGCCAGCTCACCACGACAGGGTGCCACCGGGGAGCTGTTTTTT.

The CDR3, as DNA: TGTGCCAGCAGATCCGCTAAAGCCCCAGGTGGGAGCTCCTACGAGCAGTACTTC. As protein: CASRSAKAPGGSSYEQYF. This chain joins TRBV5-4 and TRBJ2-7; maybe TRBD2 (5 bases). The V gene's germline CDR1 is SGHNT and CDR2 YYREEE (reference sequence). The CDR3 has 18 residues. Trimming stripped 5 bases from V and 0 bases from J, with 24 bases between. Full variable domain (outside the CDR3, taken from reference TRBV5-4 and TRBJ2-7): ETGVTQSPTHLIKTRGQQVTLRCSSQSGHNTVSWYQQALGQGPQFIFQYYREEENGRGNFPPRFSGLQFPNYSSELNVNALELDDSALYLCASRSAKAPGGSSYEQYFGPGTRLTVT.

The chain couples TRBV6-5 to TRBJ1-1; a weak D match, TRBD1 (5 bases). The V end lost 5 bases, the J end lost 5 bases, and 15 bases lay between the germline ends. The CDR3 length is 14 residues. Germline-derived CDR1 and CDR2 are MNHEY and SVGAGI. Here the CDR3 DNA reads TGTGCCAGCAGTCTTGGAATTAAGGGGACTGAAGCTTTCTTT. Translation: CASSLGIKGTEAFF.

This clone occurred once. The chain uses TRBV19 and TRBJ2-1; 9 nucleotides match TRBD1. Germline V lookup: CDR1 LNHDA, CDR2 SQIVND (reference sequence). The CDR3 runs to 13 residues. V gave up 10 bases and J gave up 8 bases; unmatched junction bases: 9. The CDR3 sequence: CATADRGGDEQFF. The CDR3 coding sequence is TGTGCCACCGCAGACAGGGGGGGTGATGAGCAGTTCTTC.

This rearrangement joins TRBV6-5 to TRBJ2-7; 8 bases are shared with TRBD2. Germline-derived CDR1 and CDR2 are MNHEY and SVGAGI. This CDR3 has 16 residues. The V segment lost 3 bases and the J segment 6 bases; nucleotides outside the gene matches: 13. The CDR3 bases are TGTGCCAGCAGTTATCAGTTCATAGCGGGACCCGGCGAGCAGTACTTC. Amino acid sequence: CASSYQFIAGPGEQYF.

The rearrangement links TRBV19 to TRBJ2-7, with 7 bases lining up with TRBD1. Looked up from germline, CDR1 is LNHDA and CDR2 is SQIVND (reference sequence). The CDR3 is 14 amino acids. J was trimmed by 3 bases and V by 5 bases; bases with no gene match: 7. In DNA form, the CDR3 reads TGTGCCAGTAGTGCCCGGGACAGAGACTACGAGCAGTACTTC. Its protein is CASSARDRDYEQYF.

V is TRBV6-5 and J is TRBJ2-7, with D unclear. The CDR3 extends over 15 amino acids. The germline V and J ends were trimmed by 0 bases and 4 bases, with 13 bases remaining between them. The germline V gene encodes CDR1 MNHEY and CDR2 SVGAGI. The chain's CDR3 is CASSYSILDGYEQYF. The CDR3 bases are TGTGCCAGCAGTTACTCGATCTTAGACGGGTACGAGCAGTACTTC.

V usage is TRBV3-1 (or the pseudogene TRBV3-2) and J usage is TRBJ1-4, with D hard to call. The CDR3 is 17 amino acids. V dropped 4 bases and J dropped 0 bases, with 15 bases sitting between them. Looked up from germline, CDR1 is LGHDT and CDR2 is YNNKEL (reference sequence). Here the CDR3 reads CASSPRTSRATNEKLFF. Written as DNA, the CDR3 is TGTGCCAGCAGCCCAAGGACTTCACGTGCAACTAATGAAAAACTGTTTTTT.

The chain links TRBV7-6 to TRBJ2-1, with D possibly being TRBD1 (6 bases). Deletions cut 1 base from V and 7 bases from J, with 11 bases between. The CDR3 extends over 14 amino acids. The germline gives CDR1 SGHVS, CDR2 FNYEAQ. The CDR3 here is CASSLEMGHNEQFF. In nucleotides, the CDR3 is TGTGCCAGCAGCTTAGAGATGGGACATAATGAGCAGTTCTTC.

The rearrangement joins TRBV12-3 or TRBV12-4 to TRBJ1-5; 7 nucleotides line up with TRBD1. With 7 bases clipped from V and 5 bases from J, the junction kept 5 bases outside the gene matches. The CDR3 runs to 13 residues. CDR3 sequence reads: CASKGTVDQPQHF. Here the CDR3 DNA reads TGTGCCAGCAAAGGGACAGTGGATCAGCCCCAGCATTTT.

The chain recombines TRBV18 with TRBJ1-3; 7 positions match TRBD1. This CDR3 has 15 residues. The trim removed 3 bases at V and 4 bases at J, leaving 6 bases unmatched. Germline V gives CDR1 KGHSH, CDR2 LQKENI. CDR3 bases: TGTGCCAGCTCACCGGGAAAGACAGGGGGAAACACCATATATTTT. It is translated as CASSPGKTGGNTIYF.

The chain employs TRBV28 and TRBJ1-2, with D tentatively TRBD1 (6 bases). Germline V gene data show CDR1 as MDHEN and CDR2 as SYDVKM. The germline V and J ends were trimmed by 8 bases and 8 bases, with 15 bases remaining between them. The CDR3 is 12 residues long. CDR3 residues: CASGSGGSGYTF. In DNA, the CDR3 is TGTGCCAGCGGATCGGGGGGCAGCGGCTACACCTTC.

The rearrangement joins TRBV6-2 or TRBV6-3 to TRBJ2-5, with TRBD1 identical over 9 bases. CDR3 size: 15 residues. Germline loops: CDR1 MNHEY, CDR2 SVGEGT. V shed 2 bases and J 7 bases; nucleotides not matched to a gene: 8. CDR3 nucleotides: TGTGCCAGCAGTTACAGGGAACAGGGGGCGGGGACCCAGTACTTC. Protein product: CASSYREQGAGTQYF.

The chain recombines TRBV5-1 with TRBJ1-6; 7 nucleotides agree with TRBD1. Germline V gene lookup returns CDR1 SGHRS and CDR2 YFSETQ. The CDR3 loop spans 14 amino acids. After removal of 2 bases from V and 10 bases from J, the junction contained 6 bases not matched to a gene. CDR3 nucleotides: TGCGCCAGCAGCTTCGGGACAGAAGGATCACCCCTCCACTTT. Translating gives CASSFGTEGSPLHF.

This clone has more than one count but fewer than ten. The V and J genes are TRBV29-1 and TRBJ1-5, with 8 bases fitting TRBD1. This CDR3 region has 17 residues. The germline V gene has CDR1 SQVTM and CDR2 ANQGSEA. Trimming took 7 bases from V and 3 from J; bases not matched to a gene: 17. The CDR3 bases are TGCAGCGCCCTGGTAGGGACAGGCCGTACGACCAATCAGCCCCAGCATTTT. Residues: CSALVGTGRTTNQPQHF.

The chain employs TRBV4-2 and TRBJ2-1, with TRBD1 identical over 9 bases. Germline CDR1 and CDR2: LGHNA and YNFKEQ. The CDR3 loop spans 17 amino acids. The V and J ends lost 0 bases and 3 bases, in that order; junction bases with no gene match: 6. The chain's CDR3 is CASSQEFNRGLYNEQFF. DNA for the CDR3: TGTGCCAGCAGCCAAGAATTCAACAGGGGGCTCTACAATGAGCAGTTCTTC.

The genes are TRBV19 and TRBJ2-7, with 10 bases identical to TRBD2. After removal of 3 bases from V and 7 bases from J, the junction contained 9 bases not matched to a gene. Germline values: CDR1 LNHDA, CDR2 SQIVND (reference sequence). The CDR3 runs 15 residues. The CDR3 DNA is TGTGCCAGTAGTATTGTACCTAGCGGGAGTCGTGAGCAGTACTTC. This encodes CASSIVPSGSREQYF.

The chain joins TRBV7-9 to TRBJ1-2, with D tentatively TRBD1 (5 bases). The V and J ends lost 6 bases and 7 bases respectively, with 18 bases between them. The CDR3 sequence is 14 residues long. Germline V gives CDR1 SEHNR, CDR2 FQNEAQ (reference sequence). The CDR3: CASSQTGSQGGYTF. In DNA, the CDR3 is TGTGCCAGCAGTCAAACCGGGTCCCAGGGTGGCTACACCTTC.

The chain uses TRBV7-2 and TRBJ2-7; TRBD2 is a possible D gene (6 bases). This CDR3 spans 15 amino acids. Trimming removed 7 bases from V and 1 base from J, with 17 bases in between. Germline values: CDR1 SGHTA, CDR2 FQGNSA. The CDR3 is CASTYGASASYEQYF. The CDR3 DNA is TGTGCCAGCACCTACGGGGCTAGCGCATCCTACGAGCAGTACTTC.

This clone appeared a single time. The chain links TRBV10-1 to TRBJ2-5; 8 nucleotides agree with TRBD2. Trimming took 3 bases from V and 2 from J; bases not matched to a gene: 2. Germline CDR1 WNHNN, CDR2 SYGVQD (reference sequence). The CDR3 consists of 14 residues. DNA of the CDR3: TGCGCCAGCAGTGATACGGGAGGGCAAGAGACCCAGTACTTC. Protein: CASSDTGGQETQYF.